This paragraph covers one T cell receptor beta chain sequence. Per the authors' pipeline: By means of reference gene primer amplification, nucleated cell counts were estimated. The method was immunoSEQ multiplex PCR; TCRdb's version includes in-frame clones alone and lacks a portion of them. Clone size and the V and J calls come from that table; the DNA yielded D and trimming. The data show about 320,000 clones, 86% seen once. This entry belongs to a study of blood T cell repertoires in COVID-19. Study-level information: Samples came from the United States, Italy and Spain, spanning acute and convalescent COVID-19.

Across 20 to 25 US areas, participants ranged in age from about 18 to 90 years. Participants had their cohort set by participant-reported clinical history. This CDR3 contains 17 residues. Germline V gene data show CDR1 as MNHNS and CDR2 as SASEGT. Trimming pared 4 bases from V and 0 bases from J, leaving 16 bases between. The chain employs TRBV6-1 and TRBJ2-1, with D perhaps matching TRBD2 (6 bases). The clonotype was recovered from a woman in her late teens or twenties who had recovered from COVID-19. Sequencing was carried out using PBMCs or T cells enriched from blood (not recorded which). DNA of the CDR3: TGTGCCAGCAGTGTTGTCGGAGGGACGAGCTCCTACAATGAGCAGTTCTTC. It codes for CASSVVGGTSSYNEQFF.